This record looks at one TCR beta chain sequence and its context. Its antigen remains unidentified. These data belong to a study of CD8 T cells in Susac syndrome. V was pared by 0 bases and J by 0 bases, with 8 bases between. This CDR3 is built from 16 residues. Germline loops: CDR1 SGHDN, CDR2 FVKESK. RNA in amounts of roughly 0.5 to 1 ug was reverse transcribed with random hexamers. The method of amplification for TCR beta CDR3 was immunoSEQ multiplex PCR, covering 54 Vbeta and 13 Jbeta. TCRdb re-derived calls from the immunoSEQ multiplex PCR reads in MiXCR, one entry per CDR3 protein. Here the sample spans approximately 87,000 distinct CDR3 sequences, roughly 95% being singletons. Study-wide findings and caveats: Peak Susac CD8+ clonal expansion was seen in TEMRA cells and active patients.

The diagnostic criteria for definite or probable disease, as recently defined, were met by the patients with Susac syndrome. Sample: CD8+ T cells from PBMCs. The TCR comes from a human donor with Susac syndrome. The chain carries TRBV14 and TRBJ1-4; D unclear. CDR3 nucleotide sequence: TGTGCCAGCAGCCAAGAATGGGGAACAACTAATGAAAAACTGTTTTTT. Protein sequence: CASSQEWGTTNEKLFF.